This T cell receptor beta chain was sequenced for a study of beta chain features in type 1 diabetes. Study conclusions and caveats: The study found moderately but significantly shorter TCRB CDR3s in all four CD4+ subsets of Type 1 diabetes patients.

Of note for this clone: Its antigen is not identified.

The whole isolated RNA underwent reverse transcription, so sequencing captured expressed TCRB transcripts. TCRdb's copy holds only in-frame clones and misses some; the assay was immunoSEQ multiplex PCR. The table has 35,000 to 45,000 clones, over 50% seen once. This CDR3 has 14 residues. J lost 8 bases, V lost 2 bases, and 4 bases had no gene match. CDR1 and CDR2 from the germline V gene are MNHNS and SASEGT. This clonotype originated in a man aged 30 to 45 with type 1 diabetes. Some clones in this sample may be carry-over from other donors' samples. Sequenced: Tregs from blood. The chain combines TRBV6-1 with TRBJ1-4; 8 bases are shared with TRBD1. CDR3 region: CASSEQGASEKLFF. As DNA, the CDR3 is TGTGCCAGCAGTGAACAGGGGGCTAGCGAAAAACTGTTTTTT.